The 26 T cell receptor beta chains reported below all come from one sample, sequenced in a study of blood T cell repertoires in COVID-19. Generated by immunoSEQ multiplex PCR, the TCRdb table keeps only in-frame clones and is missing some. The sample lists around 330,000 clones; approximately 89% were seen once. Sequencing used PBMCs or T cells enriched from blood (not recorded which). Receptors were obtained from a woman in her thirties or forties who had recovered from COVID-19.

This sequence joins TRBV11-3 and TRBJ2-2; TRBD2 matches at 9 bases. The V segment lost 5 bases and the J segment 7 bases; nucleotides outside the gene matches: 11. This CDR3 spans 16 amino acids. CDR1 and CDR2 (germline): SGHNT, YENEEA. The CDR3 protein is CASSPGGSGSIGELFF. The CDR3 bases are TGTGCCAGCAGCCCCGGGGGTAGCGGGAGTATCGGGGAGCTGTTTTTT.

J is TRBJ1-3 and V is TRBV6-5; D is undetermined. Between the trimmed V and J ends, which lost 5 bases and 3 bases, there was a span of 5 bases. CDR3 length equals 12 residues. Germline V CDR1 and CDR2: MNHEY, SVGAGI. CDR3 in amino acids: CASSPNGNTIYF. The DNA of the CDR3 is TGTGCCAGCAGTCCTAATGGAAACACCATATATTTT.

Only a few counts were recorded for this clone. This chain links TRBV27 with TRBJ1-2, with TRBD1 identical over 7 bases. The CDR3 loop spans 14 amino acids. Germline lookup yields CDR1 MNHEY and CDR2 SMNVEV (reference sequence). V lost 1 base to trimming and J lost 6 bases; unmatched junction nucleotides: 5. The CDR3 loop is CASSLYGTDDGYTF. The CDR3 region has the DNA TGTGCCAGCAGTTTATACGGGACAGACGATGGCTACACCTTC.

The chain's CDR3 is CASSYGGGVDTQYF. CDR3 DNA: TGTGCCAGCAGTTACGGGGGAGGGGTAGATACGCAGTATTTT. This chain links TRBV6-2 or TRBV6-3 with TRBJ2-3; 7 bases map to TRBD2. The trim removed 2 bases at V and 5 bases at J, leaving 4 bases unmatched. The CDR3 spans 14 residues. In germline, CDR1 is MNHEY, CDR2 SVGEGT.

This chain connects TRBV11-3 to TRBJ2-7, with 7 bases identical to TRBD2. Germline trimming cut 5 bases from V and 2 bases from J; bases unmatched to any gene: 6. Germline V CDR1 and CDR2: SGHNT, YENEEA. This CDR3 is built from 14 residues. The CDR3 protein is CASSSGTDTYEQYF. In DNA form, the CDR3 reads TGTGCCAGCAGCAGCGGGACTGACACCTACGAGCAGTACTTC.

The CDR3 DNA reads TGTGCCTGGAGTAAGGACAGGGATGACGATGGCTACACCTTC. This translates into CAWSKDRDDDGYTF. This chain connects TRBV30 to TRBJ1-2; 8 positions match TRBD1. The CDR3 is made up of 14 amino acids. With 2 bases clipped from V and 6 bases from J, the junction kept 8 bases outside the gene matches. CDR1 and CDR2 (germline): GTSNPN, SVGIG (reference sequence).

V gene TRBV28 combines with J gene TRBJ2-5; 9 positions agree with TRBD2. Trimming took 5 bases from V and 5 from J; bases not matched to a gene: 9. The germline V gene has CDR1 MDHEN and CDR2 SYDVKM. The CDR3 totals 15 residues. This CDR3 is CASSKSSGNSETQYF. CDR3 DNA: TGTGCCAGCAGTAAGTCTAGCGGGAATTCGGAGACCCAGTACTTC.

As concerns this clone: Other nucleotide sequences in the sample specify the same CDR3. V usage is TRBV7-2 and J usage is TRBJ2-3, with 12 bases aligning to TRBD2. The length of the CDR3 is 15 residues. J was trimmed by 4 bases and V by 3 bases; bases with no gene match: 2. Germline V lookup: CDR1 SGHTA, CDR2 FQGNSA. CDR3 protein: CASSLTSGGADTQYF. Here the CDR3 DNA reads TGTGCCAGCAGCTTGACTAGCGGGGGCGCAGATACGCAGTATTTT.

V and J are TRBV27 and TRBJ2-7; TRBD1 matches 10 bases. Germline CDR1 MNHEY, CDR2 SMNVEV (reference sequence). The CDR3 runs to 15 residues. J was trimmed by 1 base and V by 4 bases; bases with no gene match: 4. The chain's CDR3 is CASSSPGQGSYEQYF. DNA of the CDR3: TGTGCCAGCAGTTCCCCGGGACAGGGGTCCTACGAGCAGTACTTC.

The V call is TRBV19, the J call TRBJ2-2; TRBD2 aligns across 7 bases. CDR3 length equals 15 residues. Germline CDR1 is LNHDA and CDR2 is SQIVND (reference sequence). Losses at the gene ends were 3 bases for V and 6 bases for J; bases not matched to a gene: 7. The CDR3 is CASSIGLVGAGELFF. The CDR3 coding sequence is TGTGCCAGTAGTATTGGACTAGTGGGGGCCGGGGAGCTGTTTTTT.

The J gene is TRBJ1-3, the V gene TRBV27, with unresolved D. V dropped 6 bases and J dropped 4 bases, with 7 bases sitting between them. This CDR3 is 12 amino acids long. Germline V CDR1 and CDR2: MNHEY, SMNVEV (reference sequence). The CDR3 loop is CASSIPGNTIYF. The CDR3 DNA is TGTGCCAGCAGCATCCCAGGAAACACCATATATTTT.

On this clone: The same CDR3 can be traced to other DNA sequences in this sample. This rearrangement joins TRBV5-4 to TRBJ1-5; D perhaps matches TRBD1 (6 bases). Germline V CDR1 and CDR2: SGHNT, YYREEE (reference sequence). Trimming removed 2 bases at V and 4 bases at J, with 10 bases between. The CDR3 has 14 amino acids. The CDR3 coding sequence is TGTGCCAGCAGCTTACAGGGAGGGAATCAGCCCCAGCATTTT. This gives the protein CASSLQGGNQPQHF.

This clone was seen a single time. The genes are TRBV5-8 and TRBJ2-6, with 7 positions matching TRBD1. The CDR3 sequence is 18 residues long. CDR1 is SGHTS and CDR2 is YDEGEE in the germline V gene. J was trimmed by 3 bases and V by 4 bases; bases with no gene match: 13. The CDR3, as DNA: TGTGCCAGCAGCGCCGACAGGGTGGCGAGAAGTGGGGCCAACGTCCTGACTTTC. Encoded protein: CASSADRVARSGANVLTF.

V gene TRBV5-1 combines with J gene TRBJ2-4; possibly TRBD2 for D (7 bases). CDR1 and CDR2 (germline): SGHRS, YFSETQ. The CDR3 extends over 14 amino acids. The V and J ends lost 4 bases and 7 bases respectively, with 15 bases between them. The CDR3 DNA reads TGCGCCAGCAGCCCGTCGGGGGGCTGGAACATTCAGTACTTC. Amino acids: CASSPSGGWNIQYF. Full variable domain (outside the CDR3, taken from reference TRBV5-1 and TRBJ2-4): KAGVTQTPRYLIKTRGQQVTLSCSPISGHRSVSWYQQTPGQGLQFLFEYFSETQRNKGNFPGRFSGRQFSNSRSEMNVSTLELGDSALYLCASSPSGGWNIQYFGAGTRLSVL.

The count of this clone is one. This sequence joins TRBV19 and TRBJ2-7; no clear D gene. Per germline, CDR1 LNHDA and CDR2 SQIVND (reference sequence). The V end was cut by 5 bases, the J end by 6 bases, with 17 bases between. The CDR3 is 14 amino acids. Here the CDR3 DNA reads TGTGCCAGTAGTCCGCTGCCGGGTCCTACCGAGCAGTACTTC. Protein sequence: CASSPLPGPTEQYF.

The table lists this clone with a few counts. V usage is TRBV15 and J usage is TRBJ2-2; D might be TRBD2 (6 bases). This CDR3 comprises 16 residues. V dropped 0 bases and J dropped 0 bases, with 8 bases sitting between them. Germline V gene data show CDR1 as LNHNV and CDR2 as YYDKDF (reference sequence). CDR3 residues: CATSRDGGANTGELFF. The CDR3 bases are TGTGCCACCAGCAGAGATGGAGGGGCGAACACCGGGGAGCTGTTTTTT.

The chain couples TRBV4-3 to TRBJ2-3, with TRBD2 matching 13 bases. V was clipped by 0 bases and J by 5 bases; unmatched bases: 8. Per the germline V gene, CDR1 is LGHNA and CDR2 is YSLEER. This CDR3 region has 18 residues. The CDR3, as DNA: TGCGCCAGCAGCCAAGATGTGACTAGCGGGGGGATTGGAGATACGCAGTATTTT. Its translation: CASSQDVTSGGIGDTQYF.

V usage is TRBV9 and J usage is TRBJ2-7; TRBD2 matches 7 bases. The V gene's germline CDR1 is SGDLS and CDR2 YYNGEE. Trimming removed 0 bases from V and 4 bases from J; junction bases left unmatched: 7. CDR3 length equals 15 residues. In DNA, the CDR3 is TGTGCCAGCAGCGTAGGAAGCGGGGTTAGGTACGAGCAGTACTTC. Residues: CASSVGSGVRYEQYF.

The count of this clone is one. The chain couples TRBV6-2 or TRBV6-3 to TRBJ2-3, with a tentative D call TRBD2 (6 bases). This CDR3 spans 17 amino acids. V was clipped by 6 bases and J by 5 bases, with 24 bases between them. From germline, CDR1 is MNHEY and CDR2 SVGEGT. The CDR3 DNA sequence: TGTGCCAGCAGCAGAATTCAGGGCCTACTGGGAGGAGATACGCAGTATTTT. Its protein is CASSRIQGLLGGDTQYF.

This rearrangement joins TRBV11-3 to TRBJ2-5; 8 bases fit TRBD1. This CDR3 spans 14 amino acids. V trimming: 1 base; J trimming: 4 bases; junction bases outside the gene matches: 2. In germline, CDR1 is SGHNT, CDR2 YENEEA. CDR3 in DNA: TGTGCCAGCAGCTTAGCAGGGGGCGTAGAGACCCAGTACTTC. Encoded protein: CASSLAGGVETQYF.

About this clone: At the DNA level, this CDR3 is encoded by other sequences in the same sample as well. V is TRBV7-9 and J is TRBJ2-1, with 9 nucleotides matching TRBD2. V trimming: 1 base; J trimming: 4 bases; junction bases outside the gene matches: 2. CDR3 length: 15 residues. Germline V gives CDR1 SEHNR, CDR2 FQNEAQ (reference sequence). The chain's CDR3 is CASSLVTSGYNEQFF. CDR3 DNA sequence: TGTGCCAGCAGCTTAGTGACTAGCGGTTACAATGAGCAGTTCTTC.

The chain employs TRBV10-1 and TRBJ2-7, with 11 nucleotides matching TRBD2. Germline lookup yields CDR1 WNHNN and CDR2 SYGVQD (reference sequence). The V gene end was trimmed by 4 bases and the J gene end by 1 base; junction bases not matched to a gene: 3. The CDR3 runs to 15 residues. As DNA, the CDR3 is TGCGCCAGCAGTGTTGGGACTAGCGGATCCTACGAGCAGTACTTC. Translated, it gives CASSVGTSGSYEQYF.

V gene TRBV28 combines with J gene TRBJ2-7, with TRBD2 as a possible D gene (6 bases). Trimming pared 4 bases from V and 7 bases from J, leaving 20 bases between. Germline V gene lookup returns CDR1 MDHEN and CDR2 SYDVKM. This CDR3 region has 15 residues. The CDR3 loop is CASSYGGASPLEQYF. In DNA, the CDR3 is TGTGCCAGCAGTTACGGGGGTGCTAGCCCATTGGAGCAGTACTTC.

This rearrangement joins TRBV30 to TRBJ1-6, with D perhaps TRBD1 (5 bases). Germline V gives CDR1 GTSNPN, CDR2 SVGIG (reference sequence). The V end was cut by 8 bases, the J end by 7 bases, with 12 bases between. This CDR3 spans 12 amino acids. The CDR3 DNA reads TGTGCCCAGGGCACAGACAATTCACCCCTCCACTTT. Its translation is CAQGTDNSPLHF.

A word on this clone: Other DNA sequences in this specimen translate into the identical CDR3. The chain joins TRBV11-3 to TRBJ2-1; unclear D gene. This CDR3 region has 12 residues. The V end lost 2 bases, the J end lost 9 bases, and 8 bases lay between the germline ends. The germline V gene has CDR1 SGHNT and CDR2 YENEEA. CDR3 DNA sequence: TGTGCCAGCAGCTTACTAGAGTCTGAGCAGTTCTTC. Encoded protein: CASSLLESEQFF.

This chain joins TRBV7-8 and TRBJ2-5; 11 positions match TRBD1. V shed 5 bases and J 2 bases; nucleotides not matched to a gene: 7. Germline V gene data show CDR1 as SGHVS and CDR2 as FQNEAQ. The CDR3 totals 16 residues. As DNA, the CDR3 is TGTGCCAGCAGCATCCCGGGACAGGGGGATCAAGAGACCCAGTACTTC. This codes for CASSIPGQGDQETQYF.